These 14 T cell receptor beta chains came from one sample sequenced in a study of cytomegalovirus exposure and HLA in healthy donors. The PCR was carried out with 60 Vbeta primers and 13 Jbeta primers. Here immunoSEQ multiplex PCR was the method, and the copy in TCRdb shows in-frame clones only, minus some. The sample comprises some 110,000 clones, around 70% of which are singletons, and roughly 12% rests with the top ten. Material: PBMCs. All receptors derive from a woman in her 50s in good health and CMV-seropositive.

The chain has TRBV2 and TRBJ1-1, with D possibly matching TRBD1 (6 bases). The CDR3 has 13 amino acids. V lost 7 bases and J 5 bases, leaving 14 bases between the germline ends. Germline V gives CDR1 SNHLY, CDR2 FYNNEI. The CDR3 is CASKREGGTEAFF. As DNA, the CDR3 is TGTGCCAGCAAGAGGGAGGGGGGAACTGAAGCTTTCTTT.

This chain connects TRBV2 to TRBJ2-1, with 10 bases matching TRBD2. Germline CDR1 SNHLY, CDR2 FYNNEI. CDR3 length: 14 amino acids. Trimming at V came to 5 bases and at J to 7 bases, leaving 5 bases not matched to a gene. The CDR3 loop reads CASSRLAGWNEQFF. CDR3 bases: TGTGCCAGCAGTAGACTAGCGGGTTGGAATGAGCAGTTCTTC.

The V call is TRBV5-1, the J call TRBJ2-6; TRBD1 aligns across 7 bases. CDR1 and CDR2 from the germline V gene are SGHRS and YFSETQ. Trimming removed 4 bases from V and 0 bases from J; junction bases left unmatched: 10. The CDR3 length is 18 residues. The CDR3 sequence: CASSDTGTAYSGANVLTF. The CDR3 bases are TGCGCCAGCAGCGATACCGGGACAGCCTACTCTGGGGCCAACGTCCTGACTTTC.

J is TRBJ2-3 and V is TRBV7-7; D perhaps matches TRBD2 (5 bases). This CDR3 has 14 amino acids. Looked up from germline, CDR1 is SSHAT and CDR2 is FNYEAQ (reference sequence). Trimming removed 1 base from V and 3 bases from J, with 8 bases in between. The DNA for the CDR3 is TGTGCCAGCAGCTTAGAGGGAGTAACAGATACGCAGTATTTT. Residues: CASSLEGVTDTQYF.

This chain links TRBV19 with TRBJ1-1, with TRBD1 as a possible D gene (5 bases). Between the trimmed V and J ends, which lost 3 bases and 2 bases, there was a span of 7 bases. The CDR3 covers 13 residues. Germline assignment: CDR1 LNHDA and CDR2 SQIVND (reference sequence). In DNA, the CDR3 is TGTGCCAGTAGTATGGGGCCCAACACTGAAGCTTTCTTT. This encodes CASSMGPNTEAFF.

The genes are TRBV6-1 and TRBJ2-2, with D perhaps matching TRBD2 (6 bases). This CDR3 comprises 15 residues. CDR1 is MNHNS and CDR2 is SASEGT in the germline V gene. The germline V and J ends were trimmed by 7 bases and 3 bases, with 15 bases remaining between them. The CDR3 region is CASNQAAGYTGELFF. DNA of the CDR3: TGTGCCAGCAACCAAGCGGCGGGGTACACCGGGGAGCTGTTTTTT.

CDR3 coding DNA: TGTGCCAGCAGCCCTTTTATCTCCGACACTGAAGCTTTCTTT. It encodes CASSPFISDTEAFF. The gene calls are TRBV11-2 and TRBJ1-1; D is uncertain. CDR1 is SGHAT and CDR2 is FQNNGV in the germline V gene. V dropped 5 bases and J dropped 3 bases, with 13 bases sitting between them. The CDR3 has 14 residues.

V gene TRBV7-7 combines with J gene TRBJ2-1; 7 bases are a match to TRBD1. The CDR3 is 14 residues long. Germline V gives CDR1 SSHAT, CDR2 FNYEAQ (reference sequence). V trimming: 2 bases; J trimming: 5 bases; junction bases outside the gene matches: 3. The CDR3 bases are TGTGCCAGCAGCTTATTCGACAGGGACAATGAGCAGTTCTTC. This sequence encodes CASSLFDRDNEQFF.

The CDR3 sequence is CASSLSEETQYF. CDR3 nucleotide sequence: TGTGCCAGCAGCTTATCGGAAGAGACCCAGTACTTC. The V gene is TRBV7-6, the J gene TRBJ2-5; D ambiguous. V shed 2 bases and J shed 3 bases, with 4 bases lying between them. The germline CDR1 and CDR2 sequences are SGHVS and FNYEAQ. The CDR3 is 12 residues long. Drawing the rest from reference TRBV7-6 and TRBJ2-5, the complete variable domain is GAGVSQSPRYKVTKRGQDVALRCDPISGHVSLYWYRQALGQGPEFLTYFNYEAQQDKSGLPNDRFSAERPEGSISTLTIQRTEQRDSAMYRCASSLSEETQYFGPGTRLLVL.

V is TRBV4-3 and J is TRBJ2-1; 7 bases map to TRBD2. The CDR3 spans 17 residues. The germline V gene encodes CDR1 LGHNA and CDR2 YSLEER. V was pared by 0 bases and J by 1 base, with 6 bases of the junction left unmatched. CDR3: CASSQDGRAGSYNEQFF. The CDR3 DNA reads as TGCGCCAGCAGCCAAGACGGACGAGCGGGATCCTACAATGAGCAGTTCTTC.

The gene calls are TRBV19 and TRBJ2-1; TRBD1 agrees at 9 bases. V shed 5 bases, J shed 9 bases, and the junction held 8 bases outside the gene matches. Germline values: CDR1 LNHDA, CDR2 SQIVND (reference sequence). CDR3 length equals 14 residues. The CDR3 loop is CASSDRGFQGEQFF. The CDR3 DNA follows: TGTGCCAGTAGTGACAGGGGGTTTCAGGGTGAGCAGTTCTTC.

This clone has just one count. CDR3 DNA sequence: TGTGCCAGTACGGCGGCCCGTGTCGCTACGCAGTATTTT. Translated: CASTAARVATQYF. This chain links TRBV19 with TRBJ2-3; D is unclear. Trimming pared 7 bases from V and 8 bases from J, leaving 16 bases between. The CDR3 runs 13 residues. Looked up from germline, CDR1 is LNHDA and CDR2 is SQIVND (reference sequence).

This clone has only a few counts. V and J are TRBV25-1 and TRBJ2-1; 9 bases are shared with TRBD1. From germline, CDR1 is MGHDK and CDR2 SYGVNS. The CDR3 is made up of 15 amino acids. V shed 4 bases, J shed 4 bases, and the junction held 5 bases outside the gene matches. CDR3 DNA sequence: TGTGCCAGCAGTGTACAGGGGGCTTCATACAATGAGCAGTTCTTC. Its translation is CASSVQGASYNEQFF.

Details on this clone: Other DNA sequences in the same sample also yield this CDR3. V is TRBV5-1 and J is TRBJ2-5; maybe TRBD1 (6 bases). Trimming shortened V by 4 bases and J by 0 bases, and 10 bases separated the two germline ends. Per germline, CDR1 SGHRS and CDR2 YFSETQ. The CDR3 is made up of 14 amino acids. The CDR3 sequence is CASSPGQNQETQYF. CDR3 nucleotide sequence: TGCGCCAGCAGCCCCGGACAGAACCAAGAGACCCAGTACTTC.